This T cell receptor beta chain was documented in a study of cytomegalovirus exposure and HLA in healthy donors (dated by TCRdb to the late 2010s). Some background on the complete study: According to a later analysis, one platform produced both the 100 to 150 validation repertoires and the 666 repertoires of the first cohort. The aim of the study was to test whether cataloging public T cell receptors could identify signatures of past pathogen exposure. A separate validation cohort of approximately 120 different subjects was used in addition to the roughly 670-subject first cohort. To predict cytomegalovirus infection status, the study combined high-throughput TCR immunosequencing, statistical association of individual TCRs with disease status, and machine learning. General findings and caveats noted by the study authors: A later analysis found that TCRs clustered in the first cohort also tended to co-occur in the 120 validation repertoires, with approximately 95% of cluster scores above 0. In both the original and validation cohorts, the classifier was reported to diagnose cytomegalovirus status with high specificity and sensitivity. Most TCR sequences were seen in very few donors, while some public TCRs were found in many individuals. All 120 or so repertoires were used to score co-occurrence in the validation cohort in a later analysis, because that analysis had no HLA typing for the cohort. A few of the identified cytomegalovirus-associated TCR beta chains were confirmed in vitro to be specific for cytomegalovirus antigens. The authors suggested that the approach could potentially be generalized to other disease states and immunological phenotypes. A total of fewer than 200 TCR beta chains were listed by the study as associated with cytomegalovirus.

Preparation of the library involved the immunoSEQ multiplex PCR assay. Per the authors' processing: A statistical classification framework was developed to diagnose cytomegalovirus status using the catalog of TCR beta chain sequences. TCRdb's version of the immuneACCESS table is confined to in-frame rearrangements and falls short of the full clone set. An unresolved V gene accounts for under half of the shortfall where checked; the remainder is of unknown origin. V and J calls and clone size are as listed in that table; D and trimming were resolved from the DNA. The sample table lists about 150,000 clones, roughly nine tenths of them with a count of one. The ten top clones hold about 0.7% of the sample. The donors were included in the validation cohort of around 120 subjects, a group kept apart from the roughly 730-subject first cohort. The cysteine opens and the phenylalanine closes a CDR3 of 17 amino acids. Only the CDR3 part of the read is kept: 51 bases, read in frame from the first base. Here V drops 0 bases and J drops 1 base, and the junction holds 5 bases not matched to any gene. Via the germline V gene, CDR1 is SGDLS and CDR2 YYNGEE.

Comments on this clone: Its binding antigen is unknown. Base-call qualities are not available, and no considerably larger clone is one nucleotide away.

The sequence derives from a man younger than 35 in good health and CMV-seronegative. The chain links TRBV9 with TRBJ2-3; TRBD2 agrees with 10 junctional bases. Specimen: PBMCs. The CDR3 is CASSVGSLAGGTDTQYF. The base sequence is TGTGCCAGCAGCGTAGGTAGTCTAGCGGGAGGCACAGATACGCAGTATTTT.